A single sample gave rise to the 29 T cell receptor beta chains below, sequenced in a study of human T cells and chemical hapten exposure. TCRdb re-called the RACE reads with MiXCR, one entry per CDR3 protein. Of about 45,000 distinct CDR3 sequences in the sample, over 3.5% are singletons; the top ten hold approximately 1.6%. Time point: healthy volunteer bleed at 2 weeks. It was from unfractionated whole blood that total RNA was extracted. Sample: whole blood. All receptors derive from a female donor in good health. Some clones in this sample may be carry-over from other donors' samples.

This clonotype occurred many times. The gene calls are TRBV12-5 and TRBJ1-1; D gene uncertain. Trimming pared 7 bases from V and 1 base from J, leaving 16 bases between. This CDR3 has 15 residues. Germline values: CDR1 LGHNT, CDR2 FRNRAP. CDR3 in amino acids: CASAPPGRGNTEAFF. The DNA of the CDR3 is TGTGCTAGTGCCCCCCCCGGACGGGGGAACACTGAAGCTTTCTTT.

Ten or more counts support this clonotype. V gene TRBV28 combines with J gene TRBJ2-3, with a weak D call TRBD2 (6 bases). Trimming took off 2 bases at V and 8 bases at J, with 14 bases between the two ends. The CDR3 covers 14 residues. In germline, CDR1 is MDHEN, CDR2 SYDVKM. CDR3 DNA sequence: TGTGCCAGCAGTTTAAGGCAATTCGGGGGTACGCAGTATTTT. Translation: CASSLRQFGGTQYF.

The chain's CDR3 is CASSQVIRQGAYEQYF. CDR3 bases: TGTGCCAGCAGCCAAGTGATTAGACAGGGGGCGTACGAGCAGTACTTC. V is TRBV3-1 and J is TRBJ2-7, with 10 bases matching TRBD1. This CDR3 is 16 amino acids long. Germline CDR1 LGHDT, CDR2 YNNKEL (reference sequence). The trim removed 1 base at V and 4 bases at J, leaving 7 bases unmatched.

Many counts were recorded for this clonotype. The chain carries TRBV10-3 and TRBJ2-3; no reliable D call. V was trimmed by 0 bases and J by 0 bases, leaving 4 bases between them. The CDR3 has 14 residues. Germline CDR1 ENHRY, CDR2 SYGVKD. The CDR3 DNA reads TGTGCCATCAGTGAGTCGGCAAGCACAGATACGCAGTATTTT. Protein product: CAISESASTDTQYF.

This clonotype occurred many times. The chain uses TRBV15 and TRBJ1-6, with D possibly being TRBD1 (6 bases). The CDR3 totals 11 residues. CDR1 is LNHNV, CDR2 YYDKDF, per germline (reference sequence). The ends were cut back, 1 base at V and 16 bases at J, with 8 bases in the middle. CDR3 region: CATSRGQELHF. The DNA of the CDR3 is TGTGCCACCAGCAGAGGACAGGAACTCCACTTT.

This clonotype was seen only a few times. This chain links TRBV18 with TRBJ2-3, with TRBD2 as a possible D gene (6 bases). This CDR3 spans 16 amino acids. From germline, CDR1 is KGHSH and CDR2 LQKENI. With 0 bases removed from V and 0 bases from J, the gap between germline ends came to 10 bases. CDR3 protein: CASSPPGRRSTDTQYF. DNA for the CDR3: TGTGCCAGCTCACCACCGGGGAGGCGAAGCACAGATACGCAGTATTTT.

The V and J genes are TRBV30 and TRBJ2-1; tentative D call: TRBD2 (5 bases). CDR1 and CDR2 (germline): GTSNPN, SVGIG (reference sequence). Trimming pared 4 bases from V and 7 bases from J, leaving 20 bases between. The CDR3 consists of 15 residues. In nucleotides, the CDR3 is TGTGCCTGGAATTCCGGTGACGGGAATGGGAATGAGCAGTTCTTC. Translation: CAWNSGDGNGNEQFF. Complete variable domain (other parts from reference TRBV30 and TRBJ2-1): SQTIHQWPATLVQPVGSPLSLECTVEGTSNPNLYWYRQAAGRGLQLLFYSVGIGQISSEVPQNLSASRPQDRQFILSSKKLLLSDSGFYLCAWNSGDGNGNEQFFGPGTRLTVL.

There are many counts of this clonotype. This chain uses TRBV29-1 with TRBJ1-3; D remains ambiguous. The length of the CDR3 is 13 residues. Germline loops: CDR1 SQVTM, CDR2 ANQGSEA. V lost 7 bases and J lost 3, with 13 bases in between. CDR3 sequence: CSARSVGGNTIYF. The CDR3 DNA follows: TGCAGCGCTAGGTCCGTGGGTGGAAACACCATATATTTT. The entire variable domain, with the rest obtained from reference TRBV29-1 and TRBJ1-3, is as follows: SAVISQKPSRDICQRGTSLTIQCQVDSQVTMMFWYRQQPGQSLTLIATANQGSEATYESGFVIDKFPISRPNLTFSTLTVSNMSPEDSSIYLCSARSVGGNTIYFGEGSWLTVV.

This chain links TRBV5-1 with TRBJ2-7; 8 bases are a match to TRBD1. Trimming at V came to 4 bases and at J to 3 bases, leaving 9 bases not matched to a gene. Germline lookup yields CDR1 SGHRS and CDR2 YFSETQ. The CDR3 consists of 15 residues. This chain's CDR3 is CASSPDRGIVYEQYF. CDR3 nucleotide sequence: TGCGCCAGCAGCCCCGACAGGGGAATTGTCTACGAGCAGTACTTC.

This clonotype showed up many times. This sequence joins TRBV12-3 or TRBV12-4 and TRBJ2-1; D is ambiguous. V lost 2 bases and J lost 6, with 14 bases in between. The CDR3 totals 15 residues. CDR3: CASSLWGRSLNEQFF. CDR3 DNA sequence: TGTGCCAGCAGTTTATGGGGAAGGAGCCTCAATGAGCAGTTCTTC.

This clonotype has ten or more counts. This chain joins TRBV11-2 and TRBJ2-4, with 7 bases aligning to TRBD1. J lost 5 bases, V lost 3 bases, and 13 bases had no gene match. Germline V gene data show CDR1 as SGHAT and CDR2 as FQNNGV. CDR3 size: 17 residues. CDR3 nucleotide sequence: TGTGCCAGCAGCTTCCCCCGTACAGGGGTGGTCGAAAACATTCAGTACTTC. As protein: CASSFPRTGVVENIQYF.

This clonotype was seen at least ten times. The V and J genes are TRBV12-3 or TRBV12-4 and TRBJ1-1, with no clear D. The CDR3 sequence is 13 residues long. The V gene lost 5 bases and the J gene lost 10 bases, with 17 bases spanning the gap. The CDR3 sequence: CASSIRVQLGAFF. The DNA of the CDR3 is TGTGCCAGCAGTATAAGGGTACAGTTGGGAGCTTTCTTT.

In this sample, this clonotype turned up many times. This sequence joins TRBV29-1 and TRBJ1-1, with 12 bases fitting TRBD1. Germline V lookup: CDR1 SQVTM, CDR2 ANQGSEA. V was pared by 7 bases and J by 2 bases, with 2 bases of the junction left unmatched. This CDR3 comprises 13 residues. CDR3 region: CSAGTGGNTEAFF. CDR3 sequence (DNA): TGCAGCGCCGGGACAGGGGGCAACACTGAAGCTTTCTTT. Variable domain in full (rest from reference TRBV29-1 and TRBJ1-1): SAVISQKPSRDICQRGTSLTIQCQVDSQVTMMFWYRQQPGQSLTLIATANQGSEATYESGFVIDKFPISRPNLTFSTLTVSNMSPEDSSIYLCSAGTGGNTEAFFGQGTRLTVV.

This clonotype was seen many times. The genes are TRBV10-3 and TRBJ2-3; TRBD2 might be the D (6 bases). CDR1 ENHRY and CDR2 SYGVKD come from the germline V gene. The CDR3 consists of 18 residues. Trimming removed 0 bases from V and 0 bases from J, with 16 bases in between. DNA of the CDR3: TGTGCCATCAGTGAGTCGATTAGCCGGGGGACTAGCACAGATACGCAGTATTTT. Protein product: CAISESISRGTSTDTQYF.

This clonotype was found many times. CDR3 sequence (DNA): TGTGCCAGCAGTTCGCAGGGACTATCGGCGGAGACCCAGTACTTC. Its protein is CASSSQGLSAETQYF. The chain joins TRBV6-2 or TRBV6-3 to TRBJ2-5, with 7 positions matching TRBD2. The J segment lost 5 bases and the V segment lost 4 bases, leaving 10 bases of the junction unmatched. The germline CDR1 and CDR2 sequences are MNHEY and SVGEGT. The CDR3 has 15 amino acids.

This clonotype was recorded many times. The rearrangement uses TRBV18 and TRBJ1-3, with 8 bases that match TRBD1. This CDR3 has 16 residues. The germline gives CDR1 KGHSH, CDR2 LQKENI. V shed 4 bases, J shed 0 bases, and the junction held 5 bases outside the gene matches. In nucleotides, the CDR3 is TGTGCCAGCTCACTCTCAGGACAGGGCTCTGGAAACACCATATATTTT. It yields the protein CASSLSGQGSGNTIYF.

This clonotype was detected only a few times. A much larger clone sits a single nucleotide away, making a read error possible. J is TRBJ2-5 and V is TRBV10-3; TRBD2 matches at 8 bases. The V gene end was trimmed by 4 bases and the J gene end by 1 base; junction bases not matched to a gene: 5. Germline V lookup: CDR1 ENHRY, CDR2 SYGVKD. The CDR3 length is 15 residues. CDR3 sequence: CAISGGLAGQETQYF. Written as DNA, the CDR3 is TGTGCCATCAGTGGTGGGCTAGCGGGCCAAGAGACCCAGTACTTC.

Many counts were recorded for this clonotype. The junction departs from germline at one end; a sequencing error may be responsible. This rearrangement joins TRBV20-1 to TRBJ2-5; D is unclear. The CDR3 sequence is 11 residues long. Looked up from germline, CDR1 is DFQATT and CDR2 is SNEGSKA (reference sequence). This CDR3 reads CSSALQATQYF. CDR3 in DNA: TGCAGTTCCGCACTCCAAGCGACCCAGTACTTC.

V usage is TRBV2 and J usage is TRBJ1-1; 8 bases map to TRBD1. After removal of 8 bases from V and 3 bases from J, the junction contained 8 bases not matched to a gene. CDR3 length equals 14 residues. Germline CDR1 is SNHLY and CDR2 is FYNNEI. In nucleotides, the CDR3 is TGTGCCAGCCCTTTACAGGGGGTGGACACTGAAGCTTTCTTT. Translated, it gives CASPLQGVDTEAFF.

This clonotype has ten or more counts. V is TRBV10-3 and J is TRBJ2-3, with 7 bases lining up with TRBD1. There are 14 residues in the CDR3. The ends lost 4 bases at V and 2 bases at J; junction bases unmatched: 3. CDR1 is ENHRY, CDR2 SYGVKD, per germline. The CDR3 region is CAISGGQYTDTQYF. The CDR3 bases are TGTGCCATCAGTGGGGGACAGTACACAGATACGCAGTATTTT.

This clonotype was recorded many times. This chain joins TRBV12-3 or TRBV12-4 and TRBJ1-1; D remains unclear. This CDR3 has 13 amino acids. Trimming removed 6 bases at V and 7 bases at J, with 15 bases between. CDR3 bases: TGTGCCAGCAGGCTTACGGGGAATTATGAAGCTTTCTTT. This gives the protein CASRLTGNYEAFF.

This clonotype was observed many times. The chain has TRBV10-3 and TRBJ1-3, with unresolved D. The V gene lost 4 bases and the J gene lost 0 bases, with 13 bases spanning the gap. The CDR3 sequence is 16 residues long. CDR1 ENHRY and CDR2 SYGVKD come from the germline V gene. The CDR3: CAISGPESPSGNTIYF. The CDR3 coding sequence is TGTGCCATCAGTGGCCCCGAGTCCCCCTCTGGAAACACCATATATTTT.

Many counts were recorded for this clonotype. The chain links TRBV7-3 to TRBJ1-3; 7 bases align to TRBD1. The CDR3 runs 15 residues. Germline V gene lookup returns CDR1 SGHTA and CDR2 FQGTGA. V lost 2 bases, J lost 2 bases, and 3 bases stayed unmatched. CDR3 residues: CASSLRQGAGNTIYF. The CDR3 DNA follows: TGTGCCAGCAGCTTACGGCAGGGGGCTGGAAACACCATATATTTT.

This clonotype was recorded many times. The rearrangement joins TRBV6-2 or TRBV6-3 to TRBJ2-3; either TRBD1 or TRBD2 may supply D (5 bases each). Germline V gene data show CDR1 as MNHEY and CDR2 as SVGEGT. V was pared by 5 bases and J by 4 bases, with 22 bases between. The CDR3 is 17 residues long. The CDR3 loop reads CASSLPWGPSLPDTQYF. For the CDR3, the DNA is TGTGCCAGCAGTCTACCATGGGGACCGTCCCTTCCAGATACGCAGTATTTT.

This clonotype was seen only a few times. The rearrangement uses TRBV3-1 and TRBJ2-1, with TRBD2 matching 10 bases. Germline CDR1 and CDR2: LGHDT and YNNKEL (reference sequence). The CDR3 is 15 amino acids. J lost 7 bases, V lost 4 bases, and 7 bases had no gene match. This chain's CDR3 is CASSPWGAGGNEQFF. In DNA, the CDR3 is TGTGCCAGCAGCCCATGGGGAGCGGGGGGGAATGAGCAGTTCTTC.

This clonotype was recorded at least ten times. The chain's CDR3 is CASSLGGVQPQHF. The DNA for the CDR3 is TGTGCCAGCAGCCTGGGGGGGGTTCAGCCCCAGCATTTT. This chain links TRBV27 with TRBJ1-5; D may be TRBD1 (5 bases). The CDR3 spans 13 residues. The germline V gene encodes CDR1 MNHEY and CDR2 SMNVEV (reference sequence). The V end lost 6 bases, the J end lost 6 bases, and 12 bases lay between the germline ends.

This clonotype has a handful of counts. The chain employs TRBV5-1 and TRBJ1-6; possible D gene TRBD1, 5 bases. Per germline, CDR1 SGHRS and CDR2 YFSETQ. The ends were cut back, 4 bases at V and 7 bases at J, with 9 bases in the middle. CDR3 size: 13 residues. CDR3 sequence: CASSGDGNSPLHF. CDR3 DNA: TGCGCCAGCAGCGGGGACGGAAATTCACCCCTCCACTTT.

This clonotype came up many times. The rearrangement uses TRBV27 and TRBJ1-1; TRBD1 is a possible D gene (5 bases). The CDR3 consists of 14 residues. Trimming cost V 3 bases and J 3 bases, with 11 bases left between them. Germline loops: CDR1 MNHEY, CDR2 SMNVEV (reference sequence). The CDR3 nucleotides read TGTGCCAGCAGTTTCGGGGGTAGTGACACTGAAGCTTTCTTT. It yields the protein CASSFGGSDTEAFF.

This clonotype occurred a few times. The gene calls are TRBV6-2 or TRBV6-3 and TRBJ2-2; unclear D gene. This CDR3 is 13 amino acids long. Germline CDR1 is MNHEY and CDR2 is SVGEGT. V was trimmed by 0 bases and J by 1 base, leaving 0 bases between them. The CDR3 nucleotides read TGTGCCAGCAGTTACTCGAACACCGGGGAGCTGTTTTTT. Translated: CASSYSNTGELFF.